The source of this T cell receptor (beta chain) is a study of CD8+CD57+ T cells in acquired aplastic anemia. Germline CDR1 LNHNV, CDR2 YYDKDF (reference sequence). V was clipped by 2 bases and J by 7 bases; unmatched bases: 2. The CDR3 sequence is 13 residues long. Genomic DNA templated the TCR beta VDJ and CDR3 profiling. In TCRdb, the reads were re-called with MiXCR into one record per CDR3 protein. The sample includes tens of thousands of distinct CDR3 sequences, under 50% of them seen just once. Sequencing was done on a sample of sorted CD4+, CD8+, or CD8+CD57+ T cells (not recorded which) from PBMCs. This clonotype was obtained from a human donor in good health, serving as a control. This chain links TRBV15 with TRBJ2-5; 9 bases are shared with TRBD1. DNA for the CDR3: TGTGCCACCAGCAGACCGGGACAGGGGACCCAGTACTTC. It is translated as CATSRPGQGTQYF.